This paragraph covers one TCR beta chain sequence. The target antigen is unknown. V lost 2 bases and J lost 6, with 11 bases in between. Germline values: CDR1 LNHDA, CDR2 SQIVND (reference sequence). The CDR3 sequence is 13 residues long. The data derive from a study of OX40 agonist ivuxolimab in advanced cancers. Overall study context: Dose-escalation patients' cancers were hepatocellular carcinoma, melanoma, renal cell or head and neck cancer. Of the participants, 40% had some prior anti-PD-1, anti-PD-L1 or anti-CTLA-4 therapy, which was allowed.

The table came from immunoSEQ multiplex PCR; TCRdb's copy has only in-frame clones and leaves some out. The profile shows fewer than 95,000 clones, about 86% of them singletons. Study-wide results and caveats: On average, CD8+ T cells showed a greater number of expanded clones than CD4+.

The sequence was collected from an adult with an advanced solid tumor such as melanoma, head and neck, liver or kidney cancer. The chain carries TRBV19 and TRBJ2-7; D might be TRBD2 (5 bases). The starting material was CD4+ or CD8+ T cells sorted from blood, obtained in a trial of the OX40 agonist ivuxolimab. CDR3 sequence: CASSIPGDAEQYV. As DNA, the CDR3 is TGTGCCAGTAGTATACCCGGGGATGCCGAGCAGTACGTC.